Below are 21 T cell receptor beta chains sequenced from a single sample in a study of blood T cell repertoires in COVID-19. This table comes from immunoSEQ multiplex PCR, and its TCRdb copy is limited to in-frame clones, with some not included. This repertoire shows roughly 230,000 clones, over 90% found once; its top ten account for about 0.8%. Sequenced: peripheral blood. Receptor source: a man in his thirties or forties with COVID-19, enrolled during active disease.

V and J are TRBV9 and TRBJ2-5; D might be TRBD1 (6 bases). Deletions cut 0 bases from V and 3 bases from J, with 9 bases between. This CDR3 has 14 amino acids. From germline, CDR1 is SGDLS and CDR2 YYNGEE. CDR3 bases: TGTGCCAGCAGCGTAGACAGGGCTGAAGAGACCCAGTACTTC. Translation: CASSVDRAEETQYF.

V and J are TRBV3-1 (or the pseudogene TRBV3-2) and TRBJ2-5; TRBD2 matches 8 bases. CDR1 LGHDT and CDR2 YNNKEL come from the germline V gene (reference sequence). J was trimmed by 4 bases and V by 1 base; bases with no gene match: 8. The CDR3 runs 16 residues. The CDR3 nucleotides are TGTGCCAGCAGCCAAGGAGGTAGCGGGGACTTAGAGACCCAGTACTTC. It codes for CASSQGGSGDLETQYF.

The rearrangement joins TRBV4-1 to TRBJ1-5; a possible D gene is TRBD1 (5 bases). V was cut by 0 bases and J by 0 bases, with 18 bases left in between. CDR1 is MGHRA, CDR2 YSYEKL, per germline. The CDR3 loop spans 19 amino acids. The CDR3 sequence is CASSQDMVGQRYSNQPQHF. DNA of the CDR3: TGCGCCAGCAGCCAAGATATGGTGGGGCAAAGGTATAGCAATCAGCCCCAGCATTTT.

The V gene is TRBV28, the J gene TRBJ1-4; D possibly corresponds to TRBD1 (6 bases). There are 15 residues in the CDR3. Per germline, CDR1 MDHEN and CDR2 SYDVKM. Trimming removed 6 bases at V and 2 bases at J, with 13 bases between. In nucleotides, the CDR3 is TGTGCCAGCAGCCTATACAGGGCTACTAATGAAAAACTGTTTTTT. It specifies CASSLYRATNEKLFF.

The sample holds a few counts of this clone. For the CDR3, the DNA is TGTGCCAGCAGCCAAGGGACAGGGTCCCACGAGCAGTACTTC. Translating gives CASSQGTGSHEQYF. The V gene is TRBV3-1 (or the pseudogene TRBV3-2), the J gene TRBJ2-7; TRBD1 matches 8 bases. The CDR3 is 14 residues long. Germline trimming cut 1 base from V and 5 bases from J; bases unmatched to any gene: 4. The germline V gene has CDR1 LGHDT and CDR2 YNNKEL (reference sequence).

This clone was counted a single time. This CDR3 is CASSQRDRKKNIQYF. The CDR3 DNA reads as TGTGCCAGCAGCCAACGGGACAGGAAAAAAAACATTCAGTACTTC. V usage is TRBV3-1 (or the pseudogene TRBV3-2) and J usage is TRBJ2-4; TRBD1 aligns across 8 bases. The CDR3 extends over 15 amino acids. Trimming took 2 bases from V and 4 from J; bases not matched to a gene: 4. Germline assignment: CDR1 LGHDT and CDR2 YNNKEL (reference sequence).

The chain joins TRBV3-1 (or the pseudogene TRBV3-2) to TRBJ2-2, with D maybe TRBD1 (6 bases). V was pared by 2 bases and J by 16 bases, with 14 bases between. Germline CDR1 and CDR2: LGHDT and YNNKEL (reference sequence). This CDR3 is 12 amino acids long. CDR3 loop: CASSQQPGERFF. Written as DNA, the CDR3 is TGTGCCAGCAGCCAACAACCAGGGGAGAGGTTTTTT.

V gene TRBV7-9 combines with J gene TRBJ2-2, with TRBD1 identical over 7 bases. Germline V gene lookup returns CDR1 SEHNR and CDR2 FQNEAQ (reference sequence). The J segment lost 1 base and the V segment lost 5 bases, leaving 13 bases of the junction unmatched. The CDR3 consists of 18 residues. DNA for the CDR3: TGTGCCAGCAGCCCGGGAATAGGACAGGACGGGAACACCGGGGAGCTGTTTTTT. Its protein product is CASSPGIGQDGNTGELFF.

In DNA form, the CDR3 reads TGTGCCAGCGACAGGGATGGGGAAAAACTGTTTTTT. Translated: CASDRDGEKLFF. V usage is TRBV2 and J usage is TRBJ1-4, with 7 bases fitting TRBD1. There are 12 residues in the CDR3. V lost 8 bases, J lost 8 bases, and 5 bases stayed unmatched. Looked up from germline, CDR1 is SNHLY and CDR2 is FYNNEI. The whole variable domain, remainder taken from reference TRBV2 and TRBJ1-4, is EPEVTQTPSHQVTQMGQEVILRCVPISNHLYFYWYRQILGQKVEFLVSFYNNEISEKSEIFDDQFSVERPDGSNFTLKIRSTKLEDSAMYFCASDRDGEKLFFGSGTQLSVL.

The CDR3 protein is CASSLDGGPGFNEQFF. The CDR3 DNA is TGTGCCAGCAGCTTGGACGGGGGGCCGGGTTTTAATGAGCAGTTCTTC. The J gene is TRBJ2-1, the V gene TRBV5-4; TRBD2 is a possible D gene (7 bases). Germline lookup yields CDR1 SGHNT and CDR2 YYREEE (reference sequence). Trimming left V 0 bases short and J 7 bases short, with 17 bases between. The CDR3 loop spans 16 amino acids.

This chain joins TRBV19 and TRBJ1-1; 7 bases are a match to TRBD1. This CDR3 region has 15 residues. The V segment lost 5 bases and the J segment 1 base; nucleotides outside the gene matches: 7. The germline CDR1 and CDR2 sequences are LNHDA and SQIVND (reference sequence). Here the CDR3 reads CASSAQDRRNTEAFF. The CDR3 nucleotides read TGTGCCAGTAGTGCCCAGGACAGGAGGAACACTGAAGCTTTCTTT.

The rearrangement joins TRBV11-2 to TRBJ2-1, with D tentatively TRBD1 (6 bases). The V gene's germline CDR1 is SGHAT and CDR2 FQNNGV. The CDR3 consists of 14 residues. Trimming removed 1 base at V and 6 bases at J, with 10 bases between. The DNA for the CDR3 is TGTGCCAGCAGCTTAGCGGTGGGGGCCAATGAGCAGTTCTTC. It specifies CASSLAVGANEQFF.

The chain couples TRBV6-5 to TRBJ1-1; possibly TRBD1 for D (5 bases). The V and J ends lost 6 bases and 3 bases respectively, with 11 bases between them. The CDR3 extends over 13 amino acids. Germline CDR1 reads MNHEY; CDR2 reads SVGAGI. CDR3 sequence (DNA): TGTGCCAGCAGACGGCAGGGCTACACTGAAGCTTTCTTT. It specifies CASRRQGYTEAFF.

The V gene is TRBV19, the J gene TRBJ2-3, with 9 bases matching TRBD2. Germline V lookup: CDR1 LNHDA, CDR2 SQIVND (reference sequence). This CDR3 spans 16 amino acids. The J segment lost 4 bases and the V segment lost 5 bases, leaving 10 bases of the junction unmatched. The CDR3 sequence is CASSGRERGAPDTQYF. The DNA of the CDR3 is TGTGCCAGTAGTGGGAGGGAGCGGGGGGCCCCAGATACGCAGTATTTT.

The chain has TRBV4-1 and TRBJ1-2; D is perhaps TRBD1 (6 bases). CDR3 length: 16 amino acids. In germline, CDR1 is MGHRA, CDR2 YSYEKL. Trimming pared 1 base from V and 7 bases from J, leaving 19 bases between. CDR3 nucleotides: TGCGCCAGCAGCCAAGTGCTCAGGGGACGGTTGATTGGCTACACCTTC. It encodes CASSQVLRGRLIGYTF.

The V and J genes are TRBV6-5 and TRBJ2-1, with 9 bases fitting TRBD2. Germline CDR1 and CDR2: MNHEY and SVGAGI. CDR3 length: 14 residues. The V and J ends lost 6 bases and 7 bases, in that order; junction bases with no gene match: 7. CDR3 residues: CASRLAGGLNEQFF. The CDR3 coding sequence is TGTGCCAGCAGACTCGCGGGGGGGCTTAATGAGCAGTTCTTC.

This chain links TRBV19 with TRBJ1-5, with TRBD1 matching over 7 bases. This CDR3 is built from 14 residues. V dropped 10 bases and J dropped 0; count of bases not matched to a gene: 6. The germline gives CDR1 LNHDA, CDR2 SQIVND (reference sequence). CDR3 DNA: TGTGCCACCACACAGGGGTATAGCAATCAGCCCCAGCATTTT. Its translation: CATTQGYSNQPQHF.

V usage is TRBV9 and J usage is TRBJ1-2; no reliable D call. The CDR3 has 16 amino acids. Germline V CDR1 and CDR2: SGDLS, YYNGEE. The germline V and J ends were trimmed by 4 bases and 0 bases, with 16 bases remaining between them. The CDR3 sequence is CASSSTSRPANYGYTF. The CDR3 DNA is TGTGCCAGCAGCTCCACGTCGAGGCCCGCTAACTATGGCTACACCTTC.

This chain joins TRBV7-2 and TRBJ1-1; no clear D gene. V dropped 1 base and J dropped 1 base, with 4 bases sitting between them. Per germline, CDR1 SGHTA and CDR2 FQGNSA. There are 13 residues in the CDR3. DNA for the CDR3: TGTGCCAGCAGCTTAGTGGCGAACACTGAAGCTTTCTTT. It encodes CASSLVANTEAFF.

The rearrangement uses TRBV6-2 or TRBV6-3 and TRBJ1-3, with TRBD1 identical over 7 bases. The junction had 6 bases not matched to a gene; V was cut back by 6 bases and J by 4 bases. Germline V gene lookup returns CDR1 MNHEY and CDR2 SVGEGT. The CDR3 contains 14 residues. Written as DNA, the CDR3 is TGTGCCAGCAGCCCCAACAGGGGCGGAAACACCATATATTTT. This sequence encodes CASSPNRGGNTIYF.

The V and J genes are TRBV7-2 and TRBJ1-2; D is uncertain. The CDR3 contains 13 residues. Trimming pared 3 bases from V and 7 bases from J, leaving 12 bases between. In germline, CDR1 is SGHTA, CDR2 FQGNSA. The CDR3 is CASSFLGLVGYTF. The CDR3 nucleotides are TGTGCCAGCAGCTTCCTGGGCCTCGTTGGCTACACCTTC.